One T cell receptor (beta chain) is described in this entry. The antigen is undetermined. This CDR3 is built from 15 residues. Germline trimming cut 5 bases from V and 3 bases from J; bases unmatched to any gene: 5. CDR1 is SGHVS and CDR2 is FQNEAQ in the germline V gene. This sample is drawn from a study of PD-1 blockade in classical Hodgkin lymphoma. Points from the study as a whole: Significantly greater TCR diversity emerged by C4D1 in CD4+ cells but not CD8+ cells. Reports described newly diagnosed patients as having lower baseline TCR diversity than healthy donors.

Relapse was seen in all patients after autologous stem cell transplantation, and brentuximab vedotin exposure was variable. TCRdb's copy holds only in-frame clones and misses some; the assay was immunoSEQ multiplex PCR. The sample lists about 98,000 clones; around nine tenths were seen once. The chain uses TRBV7-8 and TRBJ2-7, with 12 bases lining up with TRBD2. The receptor comes from a human donor with classical Hodgkin lymphoma. The material sequenced was peripheral blood mononuclear cells (PBMCs), taken at baseline. CDR3 loop: CASSPRGLAGYEQYF. CDR3 DNA: TGTGCCAGCAGCCCACGGGGACTAGCGGGCTACGAGCAGTACTTC.